This T cell receptor beta chain was recorded in a study of blood T cells in healthy people across ages. Using a J-beta primer mix together with a sample-barcoded 5' primer, a second PCR was run for roughly 6 to 12 cycles. In TCRdb, the 5' RACE reads were re-called with MiXCR into one record per CDR3 protein. The table shows fewer than 800,000 distinct CDR3 sequences, with more than 40% occurring only once. V lost 3 bases and J 0 bases, leaving 15 bases between the germline ends. The V gene's germline CDR1 is DFQATT and CDR2 SNEGSKA (reference sequence). The length of the CDR3 is 15 residues. This sequence originates from a woman aged 55-69 years in good health. The chain has TRBV20-1 and TRBJ2-7, with a possible D match to TRBD2 (5 bases). The sequencing sample was made of blood. CDR3 coding DNA: TGCAGTGCTAGTACTCCTGGGAGTTACTCCTACGAGCAGTACTTC. Translated, it gives CSASTPGSYSYEQYF.